Presented here are 29 T cell receptor beta chains from one specimen sequenced in a study of neurological immune-mediated disorders. TCRdb passed the 5' RACE reads through MiXCR, listing each CDR3 protein once. The profile shows some 49,000 distinct CDR3 sequences, more than 8.5% of them singletons. Time point reported: longitudinal time-point 1 (baseline). The sample consisted of PBMCs. All receptors derive from a woman aged 40 to 55 in good health.

By its share, this clonotype is medium-sized. The V call is TRBV5-1, the J call TRBJ2-6; no firm D call. Trimming shortened V by 0 bases and J by 2 bases, and 12 bases separated the two germline ends. Per the germline V gene, CDR1 is SGHRS and CDR2 is YFSETQ. The CDR3 covers 17 residues. This CDR3 is CASSLGPTWPGANVLTF. The CDR3 DNA reads as TGCGCCAGCAGCTTGGGGCCTACCTGGCCTGGGGCCAACGTCCTGACTTTC.

This clonotype was seen at least ten times. V usage is TRBV6-5 and J usage is TRBJ1-1; 7 bases agree with TRBD1. The length of the CDR3 is 17 residues. V lost 5 bases to trimming and J lost 6 bases; unmatched junction nucleotides: 18. From germline, CDR1 is MNHEY and CDR2 SVGAGI. CDR3 sequence: CASSPRQGPTSSAEAFF. The CDR3 nucleotides read TGTGCCAGCAGTCCAAGACAGGGCCCGACCTCGAGCGCTGAAGCTTTCTTT.

In this sample, this clonotype turned up many times. The chain has TRBV7-9 and TRBJ2-7; 10 bases line up with TRBD2. Germline assignment: CDR1 SEHNR and CDR2 FQNEAQ (reference sequence). Trimming cost V 2 bases and J 9 bases; bases outside gene matches: 7. The CDR3 sequence is 14 residues long. In DNA, the CDR3 is TGTGCCAGCAGCTTACTAGCGGGGGCCCCGGGGCAGTACTTC. This codes for CASSLLAGAPGQYF.

This clonotype was recorded at least ten times. V gene TRBV20-1 combines with J gene TRBJ2-7, with D unclear. Trimming removed 0 bases from V and 2 bases from J, with 14 bases in between. The CDR3 loop spans 15 amino acids. From germline, CDR1 is DFQATT and CDR2 SNEGSKA (reference sequence). Here the CDR3 DNA reads TGCAGTGCTAGAGACCCCCGGTTATCTCCCTACGAGCAGTACTTC. Its protein is CSARDPRLSPYEQYF.

This clonotype occurred many times. This chain connects TRBV10-3 to TRBJ2-5; 7 bases map to TRBD2. Germline assignment: CDR1 ENHRY and CDR2 SYGVKD. There are 15 residues in the CDR3. The J segment lost 0 bases and the V segment lost 6 bases, leaving 7 bases of the junction unmatched. DNA of the CDR3: TGTGCCATCAGAGCGGGGCGTAGGGACCAAGAGACCCAGTACTTC. Protein product: CAIRAGRRDQETQYF.

The chain carries TRBV29-1 and TRBJ2-5; the D gene is possibly TRBD2 (5 bases). Trimming removed 4 bases from V and 5 bases from J, with 11 bases in between. This CDR3 is built from 12 residues. Germline V CDR1 and CDR2: SQVTM, ANQGSEA. The CDR3 spells CSVGLSGETQYF. CDR3 bases: TGCAGCGTTGGCTTATCGGGGGAGACCCAGTACTTC.

This clonotype was counted at least ten times. The genes are TRBV12-3 or TRBV12-4 and TRBJ2-5, with D uncertain. The CDR3 totals 16 residues. V lost 2 bases and J lost 7, with 20 bases in between. The CDR3 DNA follows: TGTGCCAGCAGTTTAAGAACGGCCAGTTTCGTGGGGACCCAGTACTTC. Its protein is CASSLRTASFVGTQYF.

This clonotype came up many times. J is TRBJ2-7 and V is TRBV19, with 9 nucleotides matching TRBD1. Per germline, CDR1 LNHDA and CDR2 SQIVND (reference sequence). The V gene end was trimmed by 5 bases and the J gene end by 0 bases; junction bases not matched to a gene: 5. This CDR3 is built from 15 residues. The CDR3 spells CASSDRDRASYEQYF. CDR3 coding DNA: TGTGCCAGTAGTGACCGGGACAGGGCCTCCTACGAGCAGTACTTC.

This clonotype was seen at least ten times. The V gene is TRBV20-1, the J gene TRBJ1-5; 8 nucleotides agree with TRBD1. CDR1 is DFQATT and CDR2 is SNEGSKA in the germline V gene (reference sequence). The CDR3 consists of 17 residues. V lost 2 bases to trimming and J lost 1 base; unmatched junction nucleotides: 10. DNA of the CDR3: TGCAGTGCTAGACTTAGGGGCCAGGGGGCCAGCAATCAGCCCCAGCATTTT. It translates to CSARLRGQGASNQPQHF.

This clonotype has a count of ten or more. This chain joins TRBV6-5 and TRBJ1-2; D may be TRBD1 (5 bases). This CDR3 is 12 amino acids long. The germline V and J ends were trimmed by 7 bases and 8 bases, with 14 bases remaining between them. From germline, CDR1 is MNHEY and CDR2 SVGAGI. The CDR3 sequence is CASTQGRGGYTF. CDR3 DNA sequence: TGTGCCAGCACCCAGGGACGTGGAGGCTACACCTTC.

This clonotype was found many times. The rearrangement links TRBV20-1 to TRBJ2-5, with 9 positions matching TRBD1. Germline V gives CDR1 DFQATT, CDR2 SNEGSKA (reference sequence). CDR3 length equals 14 residues. V trimming: 3 bases; J trimming: 5 bases; junction bases outside the gene matches: 7. The CDR3 loop reads CSARRAGQGETQYF. In DNA form, the CDR3 reads TGCAGTGCTAGGAGGGCCGGACAGGGGGAGACCCAGTACTTC.

This clonotype showed up many times. The chain employs TRBV15 and TRBJ2-5; no definite D call. Trimming cost V 4 bases and J 2 bases, with 8 bases left between them. The CDR3 has 13 amino acids. Germline loops: CDR1 LNHNV, CDR2 YYDKDF (reference sequence). Written as DNA, the CDR3 is TGTGCCACCAGCAAAACACCTCAAGAGACCCAGTACTTC. Protein sequence: CATSKTPQETQYF. Based on the CDR3 plus reference TRBV15 and TRBJ2-5, the full variable domain is DAMVIQNPRYQVTQFGKPVTLSCSQTLNHNVMYWYQQKSSQAPKLLFHYYDKDFNNEADTPDNFQSRRPNTSFCFLDIRSPGLGDTAMYLCATSKTPQETQYFGPGTRLLVL.

This clonotype was seen repeatedly, ten times or more. This rearrangement joins TRBV6-4 to TRBJ2-2; 10 nucleotides line up with TRBD1. Trimming took 6 bases from V and 3 from J; bases not matched to a gene: 4. CDR1 is MRHNA, CDR2 SNTAGT, per germline. This CDR3 has 15 residues. CDR3 sequence: CASSPGQGHTGELFF. The CDR3 DNA follows: TGTGCCAGCAGCCCGGGACAGGGGCACACCGGGGAGCTGTTTTTT.

In this sample, this clonotype turned up many times. The chain employs TRBV5-1 and TRBJ2-7, with 7 positions matching TRBD1. This CDR3 spans 15 amino acids. V was clipped by 3 bases and J by 5 bases; unmatched bases: 11. From germline, CDR1 is SGHRS and CDR2 YFSETQ. The CDR3 sequence is CASSWRSGGSHEQYF. DNA for the CDR3: TGCGCCAGCAGCTGGCGGTCAGGGGGTTCCCACGAGCAGTACTTC.

The table lists this clonotype with many counts. The rearrangement uses TRBV12-3 or TRBV12-4 and TRBJ2-1; no reliable D call. This CDR3 has 14 residues. Trimming removed 4 bases from V and 3 bases from J, with 10 bases in between. As DNA, the CDR3 is TGTGCCAGCAGTTGGTCATACATCTACAATGAGCAGTTCTTC. Translating gives CASSWSYIYNEQFF.

Ten or more counts support this clonotype. This CDR3 is CSARDPQGSYEKLFF. In DNA form, the CDR3 reads TGCAGTGCTAGAGATCCCCAGGGTTCATATGAAAAACTGTTTTTT. The chain has TRBV20-1 and TRBJ1-4; D may be TRBD1 (5 bases). The CDR3 is 15 residues long. V lost 0 bases, J lost 6 bases, and 14 bases lay in between. CDR1 is DFQATT, CDR2 SNEGSKA, per germline (reference sequence).

The rearrangement uses TRBV9 and TRBJ2-1; 9 bases align to TRBD2. Losses at the gene ends were 0 bases for V and 5 bases for J; bases not matched to a gene: 3. In germline, CDR1 is SGDLS, CDR2 YYNGEE. CDR3 length equals 15 residues. The CDR3 protein is CASSVGVAGDNEQFF. The CDR3, as DNA: TGTGCCAGCAGCGTAGGGGTAGCGGGAGACAATGAGCAGTTCTTC.

This clonotype occurred a few times. The rearrangement uses TRBV12-3 or TRBV12-4 and TRBJ1-1, with D possibly TRBD1 on 5 matching bases. Trimming took off 5 bases at V and 3 bases at J, with 16 bases between the two ends. CDR3 size: 15 residues. DNA of the CDR3: TGTGCCAGCAGTCCCTCGACCCGGGGGTACACTGAAGCTTTCTTT. Protein product: CASSPSTRGYTEAFF.

This clonotype appeared many times. This chain uses TRBV3-1 with TRBJ2-1, with 9 bases matching TRBD2. This CDR3 contains 12 residues. Looked up from germline, CDR1 is LGHDT and CDR2 is YNNKEL (reference sequence). Trimming removed 6 bases from V and 7 bases from J; junction bases left unmatched: 1. For the CDR3, the DNA is TGTGCCAGCAGGCTAGCGGGGAATGAGCAGTTCTTC. Translated: CASRLAGNEQFF.

The V and J genes are TRBV29-1 and TRBJ2-1, with 7 bases identical to TRBD2. The CDR3 loop spans 14 amino acids. From germline, CDR1 is SQVTM and CDR2 ANQGSEA. As DNA, the CDR3 is TGCAGTGGTAAAAACAGCGGGATACTACACGAGCAGTTCTTC. It encodes CSGKNSGILHEQFF.

The table lists this clonotype with many counts. The V and J genes are TRBV5-1 and TRBJ1-2, with 12 bases aligning to TRBD1. After removal of 4 bases from V and 8 bases from J, the junction contained 12 bases not matched to a gene. Germline V CDR1 and CDR2: SGHRS, YFSETQ. This CDR3 has 16 amino acids. CDR3 DNA: TGCGCCAGCAGCGCCGATCCGGGACAGGGGGCGGGAGGCTACACCTTC. It yields the protein CASSADPGQGAGGYTF.

The table lists this clonotype with many counts. The chain is built from TRBV12-3 or TRBV12-4 and TRBJ1-3; possibly TRBD1 for D (6 bases). The CDR3 contains 17 residues. Trimming removed 6 bases from V and 4 bases from J, with 22 bases in between. The CDR3 protein is CASRTSQGGYWGNTIYF. DNA of the CDR3: TGTGCCAGCAGGACTTCCCAAGGGGGTTATTGGGGAAACACCATATATTTT.

This clonotype is medium-sized in the sample. The rearrangement links TRBV20-1 to TRBJ1-2; no firm D call. Trimming took 5 bases from V and 3 from J, leaving 7 bases between them. The CDR3 has 11 residues. The V gene's germline CDR1 is DFQATT and CDR2 SNEGSKA (reference sequence). As DNA, the CDR3 is TGCAGTGCTGGCGTCGACTATGGCTACACCTTC. Translation: CSAGVDYGYTF.

Ten or more counts support this clonotype. The chain uses TRBV5-1 and TRBJ1-1; maybe TRBD1 (6 bases). V lost 4 bases and J 0 bases, leaving 19 bases between the germline ends. Germline lookup yields CDR1 SGHRS and CDR2 YFSETQ. CDR3 length: 17 amino acids. The CDR3 DNA follows: TGCGCCAGCAGCGGGGAAACGTCTCACAGGGTGAACACTGAAGCTTTCTTT. Residues: CASSGETSHRVNTEAFF.

Ten or more counts support this clonotype. This chain uses TRBV24-1 with TRBJ1-1; tentative D call: TRBD1 (5 bases). V was trimmed by 2 bases and J by 5 bases, leaving 14 bases between them. The germline gives CDR1 KGHDR, CDR2 SFDVKD. The CDR3 contains 15 residues. CDR3 DNA: TGTGCCACCAGTGATTCCCGGGAAGGGGTAACTGAAGCTTTCTTT. Residues: CATSDSREGVTEAFF.

This clonotype was found many times. The chain uses TRBV20-1 and TRBJ2-1, with no clear D. Per the germline V gene, CDR1 is DFQATT and CDR2 is SNEGSKA (reference sequence). This CDR3 is 14 amino acids long. V lost 0 bases to trimming and J lost 5 bases, with 11 bases between them. The CDR3 region is CSARDVTKNNEQFF. The CDR3 region has the DNA TGCAGTGCTAGAGATGTAACCAAAAACAATGAGCAGTTCTTC.

This clonotype was detected ten times or more. This rearrangement joins TRBV12-3 or TRBV12-4 to TRBJ1-2, with 8 nucleotides matching TRBD1. Unmatched junction bases numbered 8, after V lost 6 bases and J lost 8 bases. The CDR3 is made up of 13 amino acids. In nucleotides, the CDR3 is TGTGCCAGCAGCCGTACAGGGGGAGAGGGCTACACCTTC. It encodes CASSRTGGEGYTF.

This clonotype appeared many times. The genes are TRBV7-2 and TRBJ2-1; 10 nucleotides match TRBD1. J lost 8 bases, V lost 3 bases, and 1 base had no gene match. The CDR3 loop spans 13 amino acids. Germline V gene data show CDR1 as SGHTA and CDR2 as FQGNSA. CDR3 nucleotide sequence: TGTGCCAGCAGCTTGGGACAGGGGTATGAGCAGTTCTTC. Its protein product is CASSLGQGYEQFF.

This clonotype appeared many times. V is TRBV6-2 or TRBV6-3 and J is TRBJ1-6, with D possibly TRBD1 on 5 matching bases. Per the germline V gene, CDR1 is MNHEY and CDR2 is SVGEGT. The CDR3 runs to 14 residues. Trimming took off 5 bases at V and 5 bases at J, with 10 bases between the two ends. The CDR3 nucleotides read TGTGCCAGCAGTAGGGACGGAGATAATTCACCCCTCCACTTT. Translating gives CASSRDGDNSPLHF.